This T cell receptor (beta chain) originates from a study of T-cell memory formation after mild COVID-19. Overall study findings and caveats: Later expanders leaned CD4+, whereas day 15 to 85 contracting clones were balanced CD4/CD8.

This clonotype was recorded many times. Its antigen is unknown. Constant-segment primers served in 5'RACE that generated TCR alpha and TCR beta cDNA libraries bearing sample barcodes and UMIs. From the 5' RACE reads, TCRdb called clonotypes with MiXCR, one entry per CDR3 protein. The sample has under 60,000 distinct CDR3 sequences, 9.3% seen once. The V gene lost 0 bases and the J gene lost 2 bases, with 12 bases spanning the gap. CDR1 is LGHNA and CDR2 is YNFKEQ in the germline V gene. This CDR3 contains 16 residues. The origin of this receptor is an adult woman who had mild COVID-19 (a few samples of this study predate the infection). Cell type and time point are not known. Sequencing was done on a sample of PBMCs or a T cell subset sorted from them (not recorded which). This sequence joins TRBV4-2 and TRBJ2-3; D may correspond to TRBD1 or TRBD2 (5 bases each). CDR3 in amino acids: CASSQDLGTPTDTQYF. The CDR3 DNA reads TGTGCCAGCAGCCAAGATCTCGGGACCCCCACAGATACGCAGTATTTT.